This TCR beta chain was captured in a study of blood T cell repertoires in COVID-19. The overall study: Spain, Italy and the United States supplied samples that represented acute and convalescent COVID-19. PBMCs, B-cell-depleted T cells, or T cells provided the cDNA or gDNA that made up the material.

In the original analysis: The assay estimated nucleated cells by amplifying reference gene primers. This table comes from immunoSEQ multiplex PCR, and its TCRdb copy is limited to in-frame clones, with some not included. V, J and clone size derive from that table, while D and trimming were established from the DNA sequence. The data contain about 280,000 clones, approximately 83% of them singletons. The CDR3 is made up of 14 amino acids. CDR1 and CDR2 from the germline V gene are MNHEY and SMNVEV (reference sequence). Trimming removed 2 bases from V and 7 bases from J, with 9 bases in between. This receptor was taken from a woman under 40 who had recovered from COVID-19. The V gene is TRBV27, the J gene TRBJ1-6, with D perhaps matching TRBD1 (5 bases). The material sequenced was peripheral blood. This chain's CDR3 is CASSLAGQNSPLHF. CDR3 bases: TGTGCCAGCAGTTTAGCAGGGCAGAATTCACCCCTCCACTTT.